This TCR beta chain was captured by sequencing in a study of blood T cell repertoires in COVID-19. The data were produced by immunoSEQ multiplex PCR, yet TCRdb's version contains in-frame clones alone and is incomplete. This table has roughly 400,000 clones, 87% appearing once. This CDR3 has 15 amino acids. The germline CDR1 and CDR2 sequences are MGHRA and YSYEKL. V was pared by 4 bases and J by 3 bases, with 5 bases of the junction left unmatched. J is TRBJ2-7 and V is TRBV4-1; 11 nucleotides line up with TRBD1. The source material was PBMCs or T cells enriched from blood (not recorded which). This sequence was found in a woman between 45 and 65 years old who had recovered from COVID-19. This CDR3 is CASSRTGTGGYEQYF. In DNA form, the CDR3 reads TGCGCCAGCAGCCGAACCGGGACAGGGGGCTACGAGCAGTACTTC.